This T cell receptor (beta chain) was captured by sequencing in a study of blood T cell repertoires in COVID-19. Study background: Researchers got acute and convalescent COVID-19 samples from the United States, Italy and Spain. Sample material is recorded as cDNA or gDNA derived from T cells, B-cell-depleted T cells, or PBMCs.

This clone was observed once. This CDR3 has 14 amino acids. The germline V gene has CDR1 SEHNR and CDR2 FQNEAQ (reference sequence). V lost 4 bases and J lost 7; bases outside the gene matches: 5. The protocol was immunoSEQ multiplex PCR, while the TCRdb copy is restricted to in-frame clones and leaves out a portion. The sample gives 270,000 or so clones, under 95% of which show up once; 2.8% is in the top ten. Cohorts were based on clinical histories the participants reported. Exposed volunteers were people who met a COVID-19 case within 2 weeks before study entry. V usage is TRBV7-9 and J usage is TRBJ2-1; TRBD1 aligns across 9 bases. Sequenced material: PBMCs or T cells enriched from blood (not recorded which). This TCR derives from a man aged 35 to 55 who had been exposed to COVID-19. This CDR3 is CASSSTGGWNEQFF. The CDR3, as DNA: TGTGCCAGCAGCTCTACAGGGGGCTGGAATGAGCAGTTCTTC.